One and the same sample provided the 27 T cell receptor beta chains below, sequenced in a study of T cell responses to AZD1222 COVID-19 vaccine (dated by TCRdb to the early 2020s). This specimen's time point label, interpreted: sample from adult after SARS-CoV-2 infection, after symptom onset. Libraries were built with the immunoSEQ multiplex PCR assay. TCRdb mirrors the immuneACCESS table, restricted to in-frame sequences. Some clones are absent from its copies; in checked studies, under half trace to an unresolved V gene, and the reason for the others is unknown. The sample table contains roughly 150,000 clones; only one count was recorded for roughly nine tenths of them. The ten largest clones capture 6.9% of the sample. This specimen was peripheral blood, taken after recovery from COVID-19. The receptors were sampled from an adult who had recovered from COVID-19.

The V call is TRBV5-8, the J call TRBJ1-4; D is perhaps TRBD1 (5 bases). The CDR3 length is 14 residues. V dropped 1 base and J dropped 6 bases, with 10 bases sitting between them. Germline assignment: CDR1 SGHTS and CDR2 YDEGEE. Here the CDR3 DNA reads TGTGCCAGCAGCTTGTGGGGCAGCGATGAAAAACTGTTTTTT. This encodes CASSLWGSDEKLFF. Variable domain in full (rest from reference TRBV5-8 and TRBJ1-4): EAGVTQSPTHLIKTRGQQATLRCSPISGHTSVYWYQQALGLGLQFLLWYDEGEERNRGNFPPRFSGRQFPNYSSELNVNALELEDSALYLCASSLWGSDEKLFFGSGTQLSVL.

The genes are TRBV5-4 and TRBJ2-3; no clear D gene. Germline V gene lookup returns CDR1 SGHNT and CDR2 YYREEE (reference sequence). This CDR3 is built from 17 residues. The V and J ends lost 0 bases and 2 bases respectively, with 16 bases between them. The CDR3 is CASSLAAIRHTTDTQYF. CDR3 nucleotide sequence: TGTGCCAGCAGCTTGGCCGCCATCAGGCATACCACAGATACGCAGTATTTT.

The chain employs TRBV14 and TRBJ1-2; D is uncertain. From germline, CDR1 is SGHDN and CDR2 FVKESK. V was cut by 3 bases and J by 5 bases, with 10 bases left in between. The CDR3 sequence is 13 residues long. Here the CDR3 DNA reads TGTGCCAGCAGCCACGGGCCGGCATATGGCTACACCTTC. This encodes CASSHGPAYGYTF. The full variable domain, completed using reference TRBV14 and TRBJ1-2, is EAGVTQFPSHSVIEKGQTVTLRCDPISGHDNLYWYRRVMGKEIKFLLHFVKESKQDESGMPNNRFLAERTGGTYSTLKVQPAELEDSGVYFCASSHGPAYGYTFGSGTRLTVV.

This chain connects TRBV6-5 to TRBJ1-1; the match to TRBD1 covers 7 bases. CDR1 and CDR2 (germline): MNHEY, SVGAGI. The CDR3 sequence is 15 residues long. The V segment lost 4 bases and the J segment 3 bases; nucleotides outside the gene matches: 8. The CDR3 DNA reads TGTGCCAGCAGTTCACACAGAACAGGGGACACTGAAGCTTTCTTT. Residues: CASSSHRTGDTEAFF.

This clone came up once. The chain joins TRBV2 to TRBJ1-5; no reliable D call. Trimming stripped 4 bases from V and 0 bases from J, with 7 bases between. The germline V gene encodes CDR1 SNHLY and CDR2 FYNNEI. The CDR3 runs to 14 residues. The CDR3 nucleotides are TGTGCCAGCAGTGGTGGAAATAGCAATCAGCCCCAGCATTTT. Protein: CASSGGNSNQPQHF. Full variable domain (rest looked up from reference TRBV2 and TRBJ1-5): EPEVTQTPSHQVTQMGQEVILRCVPISNHLYFYWYRQILGQKVEFLVSFYNNEISEKSEIFDDQFSVERPDGSNFTLKIRSTKLEDSAMYFCASSGGNSNQPQHFGDGTRLSIL.

Comments on this clone: This specimen includes other DNA sequences encoding the same CDR3. CDR3 nucleotides: TGCGCCAGCAGCTTAGGAGGGGCGGCCAACTATGGCTACACCTTC. This sequence encodes CASSLGGAANYGYTF. The chain couples TRBV5-1 to TRBJ1-2, with D possibly matching TRBD1 (5 bases). Germline V gives CDR1 SGHRS, CDR2 YFSETQ. This CDR3 contains 15 residues. The V end was cut by 2 bases, the J end by 2 bases, with 13 bases between.

The chain employs TRBV10-3 and TRBJ2-1; D remains ambiguous. Germline lookup yields CDR1 ENHRY and CDR2 SYGVKD. The length of the CDR3 is 15 residues. V dropped 0 bases and J dropped 6 bases, with 12 bases sitting between them. This CDR3 is CAISESSGPLNEQFF. The CDR3 DNA sequence: TGTGCCATCAGTGAGTCGTCCGGACCCCTCAATGAGCAGTTCTTC.

V usage is TRBV4-1 and J usage is TRBJ1-2, with 11 bases matching TRBD1. The CDR3 is 17 residues long. The V gene's germline CDR1 is MGHRA and CDR2 YSYEKL. V was pared by 3 bases and J by 6 bases, with 12 bases of the junction left unmatched. CDR3 bases: TGCGCCAGCAGCCAGGCGCCGGGACAGGGGGAAAGTCATGGCTACACCTTC. Protein sequence: CASSQAPGQGESHGYTF.

The chain combines TRBV18 with TRBJ2-3, with a tentative D call TRBD2 (5 bases). The length of the CDR3 is 14 residues. Trimming removed 2 bases from V and 2 bases from J, with 8 bases in between. The germline V gene encodes CDR1 KGHSH and CDR2 LQKENI. CDR3 protein: CASSPSRDTDTQYF. CDR3 in DNA: TGTGCCAGCTCACCAAGCCGGGACACAGATACGCAGTATTTT.

The V call is TRBV25-1, the J call TRBJ2-6, with no clear D. Germline CDR1 reads MGHDK; CDR2 reads SYGVNS. The germline V and J ends were trimmed by 0 bases and 0 bases, with 6 bases remaining between them. The CDR3 is made up of 16 amino acids. DNA for the CDR3: TGTGCCAGCAGTGAATATGGGGACTCTGGGGCCAACGTCCTGACTTTC. Protein product: CASSEYGDSGANVLTF.

The gene calls are TRBV5-6 and TRBJ1-1; D is unclear. Germline CDR1 reads SGHDT; CDR2 reads YYEEEE. Trimming pared 4 bases from V and 5 bases from J, leaving 18 bases between. CDR3 length: 15 amino acids. The CDR3 reads CASSPARARQTEAFF. The DNA for the CDR3 is TGTGCCAGCAGCCCGGCGCGGGCCAGGCAGACTGAAGCTTTCTTT.

This clone came up a few times. The chain carries TRBV4-1 and TRBJ1-2; D is uncertain. Germline V gene lookup returns CDR1 MGHRA and CDR2 YSYEKL. Trimming took 4 bases from V and 2 from J, leaving 8 bases between them. CDR3 length: 13 amino acids. The chain's CDR3 is CASSLDGNYGYTF. DNA for the CDR3: TGCGCCAGCAGCCTCGACGGAAACTATGGCTACACCTTC.

V usage is TRBV5-1 and J usage is TRBJ1-5, with 8 positions matching TRBD1. CDR3 size: 14 residues. V trimming: 0 bases; J trimming: 6 bases; junction bases outside the gene matches: 2. The germline gives CDR1 SGHRS, CDR2 YFSETQ. CDR3 amino acids: CASSLGTGSQPQHF. DNA of the CDR3: TGCGCCAGCAGCTTGGGGACAGGGAGTCAGCCCCAGCATTTT.

The CDR3 DNA sequence: TGTGCCAGCAGTGAAGATTGGCGGGGTGCCTACGAGCAGTACTTC. It yields the protein CASSEDWRGAYEQYF. The V gene is TRBV2, the J gene TRBJ2-7, with D possibly TRBD2 on 6 matching bases. CDR3 length: 15 amino acids. Germline V lookup: CDR1 SNHLY, CDR2 FYNNEI. Trimming shortened V by 1 base and J by 2 bases, and 12 bases separated the two germline ends.

V and J are TRBV28 and TRBJ1-2; 7 bases line up with TRBD1. Germline CDR1 is MDHEN and CDR2 is SYDVKM. The CDR3 is 14 residues long. Germline trimming cut 3 bases from V and 5 bases from J; bases unmatched to any gene: 6. DNA of the CDR3: TGTGCCAGCAGTTTCGGACAGGACTTTTATGGCTACACCTTC. Its translation is CASSFGQDFYGYTF.

V gene TRBV6-5 combines with J gene TRBJ2-7; D is uncertain. The CDR3 has 14 amino acids. The germline gives CDR1 MNHEY, CDR2 SVGAGI. Trimming shortened V by 1 base and J by 1 base, and 8 bases separated the two germline ends. The CDR3 DNA is TGTGCCAGCAGTTACTTTGGGAAATCCTACGAGCAGTACTTC. Translated, it gives CASSYFGKSYEQYF.

The rearrangement links TRBV5-1 to TRBJ1-6; D perhaps matches TRBD1 (5 bases). Trimming pared 1 base from V and 2 bases from J, leaving 7 bases between. This CDR3 comprises 15 residues. Germline V lookup: CDR1 SGHRS, CDR2 YFSETQ. The CDR3 region is CASSLRGAYNSPLHF. Written as DNA, the CDR3 is TGCGCCAGCAGCTTGCGAGGGGCCTATAATTCACCCCTCCACTTT. The full variable domain, its missing parts supplied by reference TRBV5-1 and TRBJ1-6, is KAGVTQTPRYLIKTRGQQVTLSCSPISGHRSVSWYQQTPGQGLQFLFEYFSETQRNKGNFPGRFSGRQFSNSRSEMNVSTLELGDSALYLCASSLRGAYNSPLHFGNGTRLTVT.

The chain is built from TRBV28 and TRBJ2-7; TRBD2 aligns across 13 bases. The V gene's germline CDR1 is MDHEN and CDR2 SYDVKM. Trimming took 5 bases from V and 3 from J; bases not matched to a gene: 4. The CDR3 has 15 residues. The DNA for the CDR3 is TGTGCCAGCAGTGGAGGGACTAGCGGGATCTACGAGCAGTACTTC. Protein sequence: CASSGGTSGIYEQYF. Variable domain in full (rest from reference TRBV28 and TRBJ2-7): DVKVTQSSRYLVKRTGEKVFLECVQDMDHENMFWYRQDPGLGLRLIYFSYDVKMKEKGDIPEGYSVSREKKERFSLILESASTNQTSMYLCASSGGTSGIYEQYFGPGTRLTVT.

This clone appeared a single time. V is TRBV18 and J is TRBJ2-5; 7 bases align to TRBD1. Trimming removed 0 bases from V and 5 bases from J; junction bases left unmatched: 6. Germline V lookup: CDR1 KGHSH, CDR2 LQKENI. This CDR3 spans 15 amino acids. The CDR3 DNA reads as TGTGCCAGCTCACCACCGGGACAGTTAATGGAGACCCAGTACTTC. It codes for CASSPPGQLMETQYF.

There are a few counts of this clone. The rearrangement links TRBV10-1 to TRBJ2-2, with unresolved D. The CDR3 sequence is 15 residues long. Trimming removed 0 bases from V and 2 bases from J, with 7 bases in between. Germline CDR1 is WNHNN and CDR2 is SYGVQD (reference sequence). CDR3: CASSESVLNTGELFF. CDR3 sequence (DNA): TGCGCCAGCAGTGAGTCGGTTCTTAACACCGGGGAGCTGTTTTTT.

The chain carries TRBV7-3 and TRBJ1-1; D ambiguous. V was pared by 1 base and J by 5 bases, with 5 bases between. This CDR3 has 12 residues. Germline V CDR1 and CDR2: SGHTA, FQGTGA. CDR3 protein: CASSLMSTEAFF. CDR3 DNA: TGTGCCAGCAGCTTAATGAGTACTGAAGCTTTCTTT.

The V call is TRBV3-1 (or the pseudogene TRBV3-2), the J call TRBJ1-5, with D possibly being TRBD1 (6 bases). The V end was cut by 0 bases, the J end by 5 bases, with 11 bases between. The germline gives CDR1 LGHDT, CDR2 YNNKEL (reference sequence). This CDR3 comprises 15 residues. In DNA form, the CDR3 reads TGTGCCAGCAGCCAAGATACGGCAGGGGATCAGCCCCAGCATTTT. Translating it yields CASSQDTAGDQPQHF.

The chain uses TRBV5-6 and TRBJ2-5, with 12 nucleotides matching TRBD2. Germline CDR1 is SGHDT and CDR2 is YYEEEE. V lost 3 bases to trimming and J lost 4 bases; unmatched junction nucleotides: 13. The CDR3 is 18 amino acids. The CDR3: CASSWKGLAGFGAETQYF. The CDR3 region has the DNA TGTGCCAGCAGCTGGAAGGGACTAGCGGGCTTTGGGGCAGAGACCCAGTACTTC.

The genes are TRBV18 and TRBJ2-5; D tentatively reads TRBD1 or TRBD2 (5 bases each). CDR3 length equals 13 residues. Germline-derived CDR1 and CDR2 are KGHSH and LQKENI. V lost 2 bases and J lost 4, with 8 bases in between. CDR3 loop: CASSPLGRETQYF. As DNA, the CDR3 is TGTGCCAGCTCACCATTGGGACGAGAGACCCAGTACTTC. The full variable domain, completed using reference TRBV18 and TRBJ2-5, is NAGVMQNPRHLVRRRGQEARLRCSPMKGHSHVYWYRQLPEEGLKFMVYLQKENIIDESGMPKERFSAEFPKEGPSILRIQQVVRGDSAAYFCASSPLGRETQYFGPGTRLLVL.

This chain connects TRBV5-4 to TRBJ2-3; 7 nucleotides match TRBD2. The CDR3 has 15 residues. In germline, CDR1 is SGHNT, CDR2 YYREEE (reference sequence). The V and J ends lost 4 bases and 4 bases, in that order; junction bases with no gene match: 9. CDR3 nucleotide sequence: TGTGCCAGCAGCCGCAAGGAGGGAGGGGCAGATACGCAGTATTTT. Translated, it gives CASSRKEGGADTQYF.

The genes are TRBV19 and TRBJ2-2, with D maybe TRBD1 (6 bases). The CDR3 spans 13 residues. The germline V gene has CDR1 LNHDA and CDR2 SQIVND (reference sequence). Trimming took 7 bases from V and 6 from J, leaving 12 bases between them. CDR3 loop: CASTGGLAGELFF. CDR3 bases: TGTGCCAGTACTGGGGGCCTCGCCGGGGAGCTGTTTTTT.

The V call is TRBV5-1, the J call TRBJ2-7, with 7 bases matching TRBD1. Trimming took 3 bases from V and 4 from J; bases not matched to a gene: 7. Germline lookup yields CDR1 SGHRS and CDR2 YFSETQ. This CDR3 comprises 14 residues. CDR3 sequence: CASSSRTGHYEQYF. CDR3 DNA: TGCGCCAGCAGCTCCCGGACAGGACATTACGAGCAGTACTTC.